Below, 23 T cell receptor beta chains from the same sample are listed, as sequenced in a study of PD-1 blockade in mismatch repair-deficient tumors. The protocol was immunoSEQ multiplex PCR, while the TCRdb copy is restricted to in-frame clones and leaves out a portion. The sample yields about 60,000 clones, about nine tenths seen once. The source was peripheral blood, collected 52 weeks after starting pembrolizumab. The receptor set was obtained from an adult with mismatch repair-deficient cancer.

The J gene is TRBJ2-1, the V gene TRBV21-1; TRBD2 reflects the table's D call only, with no check against the DNA. TRBV21-1 is described as a pseudogene. CDR3 length equals 16 residues. The CDR3 here is CASSKVREGLYNEQFF. The CDR3 DNA reads TGTGCCAGCAGCAAAGTACGGGAGGGACTCTACAATGAGCAGTTCTTC.

The count of this clone is one. The chain carries TRBV5-1 and TRBJ2-3, with 8 bases that match TRBD2. CDR1 and CDR2 (germline): SGHRS, YFSETQ. This CDR3 spans 16 amino acids. J gave up 2 bases and V 5 bases, and 10 bases lay outside the gene matches. CDR3 in DNA: TGCGCCAGCAGGGGGGAGGGACTAGACCTCACAGATACGCAGTATTTT. It is translated as CASRGEGLDLTDTQYF.

This clone turned up a few times. The V and J genes are TRBV4-2 and TRBJ1-1; D is undetermined. V lost 1 base and J lost 6, with 6 bases in between. The CDR3 is made up of 12 amino acids. Germline assignment: CDR1 LGHNA and CDR2 YNFKEQ. CDR3 in DNA: TGTGCCAGCAGCCAAGGGAGATCTGAAGCTTTCTTT. The encoded protein is CASSQGRSEAFF.

CDR3 sequence (DNA): TGTGCCAGCTCACCACCGGAGAGCTACGAGCAGTACTTC. Protein sequence: CASSPPESYEQYF. The V gene is TRBV18, the J gene TRBJ2-7, with no clear D. This CDR3 has 13 amino acids. Trimming took 0 bases from V and 3 from J, leaving 6 bases between them. Looked up from germline, CDR1 is KGHSH and CDR2 is LQKENI.

The CDR3 reads CASSKWDRGNYGYTF. The CDR3 nucleotides are TGTGCCAGCAGTAAATGGGACAGGGGTAACTATGGCTACACCTTC. The chain carries TRBV6-5 and TRBJ1-2, with 10 bases aligning to TRBD1. J gave up 1 base and V 5 bases, and 4 bases lay outside the gene matches. Germline assignment: CDR1 MNHEY and CDR2 SVGAGI. This CDR3 has 15 amino acids.

The chain couples TRBV5-6 to TRBJ1-5; D is unresolved. The V end was cut by 0 bases, the J end by 5 bases, with 3 bases between. The V gene's germline CDR1 is SGHDT and CDR2 YYEEEE. This CDR3 region has 12 residues. In DNA form, the CDR3 reads TGTGCCAGCAGCTTGGGTGATCAGCCCCAGCATTTT. Amino acid sequence: CASSLGDQPQHF.

The sample holds a few counts of this clone. This chain links TRBV11-2 with TRBJ2-7, with D possibly called TRBD1 or TRBD2 (5 bases each). Germline V gene data show CDR1 as SGHAT and CDR2 as FQNNGV. CDR3 length: 13 amino acids. V was trimmed by 6 bases and J by 2 bases, leaving 11 bases between them. CDR3 sequence (DNA): TGTGCCAGCAGTCCCGGGGCAGCCTACGAGCAGTACTTC. It yields the protein CASSPGAAYEQYF.

DNA for the CDR3: TGTGCCAGCAGCCCGGACAGGGACAATGAGCAGTTCTTC. Its protein product is CASSPDRDNEQFF. The rearrangement links TRBV5-4 to TRBJ2-1; 8 nucleotides match TRBD1. Trimming took 4 bases from V and 5 from J; bases not matched to a gene: 2. The germline V gene encodes CDR1 SGHNT and CDR2 YYREEE (reference sequence). This CDR3 is built from 13 residues.

This sequence joins TRBV5-5 and TRBJ2-7, with 9 bases fitting TRBD1. The CDR3 runs 13 residues. Germline CDR1 is SGHKS and CDR2 is YYEKEE (reference sequence). Trimming removed 6 bases from V and 2 bases from J; junction bases left unmatched: 3. The CDR3 sequence is CASKGQGTYEQYF. In DNA, the CDR3 is TGTGCCAGCAAGGGACAGGGAACCTACGAGCAGTACTTC.

The genes are TRBV7-9 and TRBJ2-7; D possibly corresponds to TRBD2 (5 bases). There are 14 residues in the CDR3. V lost 4 bases and J lost 3, with 13 bases in between. Germline V gene sequence: CDR1 SEHNR, CDR2 FQNEAQ (reference sequence). CDR3 DNA: TGTGCCAGCAGCTCCTCGTCCCGGGACTACGAGCAGTACTTC. Its protein is CASSSSSRDYEQYF.

The chain recombines TRBV29-1 with TRBJ1-1; D gene unclear. Trimming removed 0 bases at V and 3 bases at J, with 26 bases between. This CDR3 is built from 19 residues. Germline CDR1 and CDR2: SQVTM and ANQGSEA. This CDR3 is CSVEDLPSFGLAPDTEAFF. For the CDR3, the DNA is TGCAGCGTTGAAGATCTTCCGTCTTTTGGGCTGGCCCCGGACACTGAAGCTTTCTTT.

The chain carries TRBV4-3 and TRBJ2-3; D ambiguous. CDR3 length: 15 residues. Germline CDR1 LGHNA, CDR2 YSLEER. Trimming left V 1 base short and J 1 base short, with 9 bases between. This CDR3 reads CASSQVASGTDTQYF. CDR3 DNA: TGCGCCAGCAGCCAAGTAGCCAGCGGCACAGATACGCAGTATTTT.

In the case of this clone: At one boundary the junction diverges from the germline segment, which might be a read error. This chain links TRBV7-7 with TRBJ2-7; 8 bases line up with TRBD2. Germline V CDR1 and CDR2: SSHAT, FNYEAQ (reference sequence). The CDR3 has 16 residues. CDR3 in amino acids: CASSTQTSASSYEQYF. The CDR3 nucleotides read TGTGCTAGCAGCACCCAGACTAGCGCCAGCTCCTACGAGCAGTACTTC.

V usage is TRBV11-1 and J usage is TRBJ2-7; D unresolved. The germline V gene encodes CDR1 SGHAT and CDR2 FQDESV (reference sequence). Trimming took 4 bases from V and 3 from J, leaving 13 bases between them. The CDR3 spans 14 residues. The CDR3 nucleotides are TGTGCCAGCAGCTCGCCTCGGACGGACTACGAGCAGTACTTC. Its translation: CASSSPRTDYEQYF. The full variable domain, with the rest looked up from reference TRBV11-1 and TRBJ2-7, is EAEVAQSPRYKITEKSQAVAFWCDPISGHATLYWYRQILGQGPELLVQFQDESVVDDSQLPKDRFSAERLKGVDSTLKIQPAELGDSAMYLCASSSPRTDYEQYFGPGTRLTVT.

The V and J genes are TRBV30 and TRBJ1-6; perhaps TRBD1 as D (5 bases). V lost 1 base, J lost 3 bases, and 10 bases lay in between. Germline loops: CDR1 GTSNPN, CDR2 SVGIG (reference sequence). This CDR3 is 15 amino acids long. Here the CDR3 DNA reads TGTGCCTGGAGTGGAGGGACGGGCTATAATTCACCCCTCCACTTT. Its protein product is CAWSGGTGYNSPLHF.

This chain links TRBV6-5 with TRBJ1-1, with 7 bases identical to TRBD1. The J segment lost 11 bases and the V segment lost 0 bases, leaving 3 bases of the junction unmatched. The CDR3 extends over 12 amino acids. Germline CDR1 MNHEY, CDR2 SVGAGI. CDR3 coding DNA: TGTGCCAGCAGTTACTCGACAGGGAGGGCTTTCTTT. This encodes CASSYSTGRAFF.

The CDR3 region is CASSNGLAGGIAKNIQYF. The CDR3 coding sequence is TGTGCCAGTAGTAATGGACTAGCGGGAGGAATAGCCAAAAACATTCAGTACTTC. The rearrangement joins TRBV19 to TRBJ2-4, with 14 bases that match TRBD2. The CDR3 has 18 amino acids. Unmatched junction bases numbered 5, after V lost 4 bases and J lost 0 bases. The germline V gene has CDR1 LNHDA and CDR2 SQIVND (reference sequence).

The rearrangement links TRBV29-1 to TRBJ1-5; 8 positions match TRBD1. The germline CDR1 and CDR2 sequences are SQVTM and ANQGSEA. V gave up 5 bases and J gave up 0 bases; unmatched junction bases: 0. This CDR3 has 13 residues. The CDR3 DNA follows: TGCAGCGTTACAGGGGGTAGCAATCAGCCCCAGCATTTT. This codes for CSVTGGSNQPQHF.

V gene TRBV11-2 combines with J gene TRBJ1-4, with D hard to call. The CDR3 is 15 amino acids. CDR1 and CDR2 (germline): SGHAT, FQNNGV. V was clipped by 4 bases and J by 0 bases, with 9 bases between them. CDR3 in amino acids: CASSSVGATNEKLFF. The DNA of the CDR3 is TGTGCCAGCAGCTCAGTGGGAGCAACTAATGAAAAACTGTTTTTT. The full variable domain, rest sourced from reference TRBV11-2 and TRBJ1-4, is EAGVAQSPRYKIIEKRQSVAFWCNPISGHATLYWYQQILGQGPKLLIQFQNNGVVDDSQLPKDRFSAERLKGVDSTLKIQPAKLEDSAVYLCASSSVGATNEKLFFGSGTQLSVL.

In DNA, the CDR3 is TGTGCCAGCAGTGATCGTACTAGCGGGAAGAGGTACAATGAGCAGTTCTTC. Protein: CASSDRTSGKRYNEQFF. This chain uses TRBV6-1 with TRBJ2-1; 10 positions agree with TRBD2. Germline loops: CDR1 MNHNS, CDR2 SASEGT. J lost 4 bases, V lost 3 bases, and 9 bases had no gene match. CDR3 length equals 17 residues.

The gene calls are TRBV10-3 and TRBJ2-7, with 7 bases identical to TRBD1. The junction had 3 bases not matched to a gene; V was cut back by 8 bases and J by 2 bases. The CDR3 runs 12 residues. CDR1 and CDR2 from the germline V gene are ENHRY and SYGVKD. CDR3 sequence reads: CAIQGETYEQYF. In nucleotides, the CDR3 is TGTGCCATCCAGGGGGAGACCTACGAGCAGTACTTC.

The chain combines TRBV28 with TRBJ2-5; D not certain. V dropped 7 bases and J dropped 5 bases, with 14 bases sitting between them. CDR1 and CDR2 (germline): MDHEN, SYDVKM. The CDR3 loop spans 13 amino acids. This CDR3 reads CASTQARSETQYF. CDR3 nucleotide sequence: TGTGCCAGCACCCAGGCGCGGTCTGAGACCCAGTACTTC.

The DNA for the CDR3 is TGCGCCAGCAGCCAAGCGGCGGGGTGGGGCGAGCAGTACTTC. Protein product: CASSQAAGWGEQYF. The chain joins TRBV4-3 to TRBJ2-7; D may be TRBD2 (6 bases). The CDR3 totals 14 residues. CDR1 LGHNA and CDR2 YSLEER come from the germline V gene. V was cut by 1 base and J by 6 bases, with 13 bases left in between.